A single sample is the source of the 12 T cell receptor beta chains below, sequenced in a study of T-cell memory formation after mild COVID-19. TCRdb passed the 5' RACE reads through MiXCR, listing each CDR3 protein once. The sample records over 120,000 distinct CDR3 sequences, under 25% being singletons. What was sequenced was PBMCs or a T cell subset sorted from them (not recorded which). Receptor source: an adult woman who had mild COVID-19 (a few samples of this study predate the infection). Cell type and time point are not known.

This clonotype was recorded a few times. V gene TRBV20-1 combines with J gene TRBJ1-6; no definite D call. The CDR3 length is 13 residues. The germline CDR1 and CDR2 sequences are DFQATT and SNEGSKA (reference sequence). The V end was cut by 8 bases, the J end by 7 bases, with 15 bases between. CDR3 DNA sequence: TGCAGTCCCGGAAGCTCGACCAATTCACCCCTCCACTTT. This encodes CSPGSSTNSPLHF.

The rearrangement links TRBV6-1 to TRBJ2-1; perhaps TRBD2 as D (6 bases). Trimming removed 2 bases from V and 8 bases from J, with 16 bases in between. The germline V gene encodes CDR1 MNHNS and CDR2 SASEGT. The CDR3 runs 15 residues. CDR3 nucleotide sequence: TGTGCCAGCAGTGAAAGGGGTACTAGCCCCCATGAGCAGTTCTTC. This translates into CASSERGTSPHEQFF.

This rearrangement joins TRBV20-1 to TRBJ1-2; TRBD1 matches 11 bases. Germline CDR1 is DFQATT and CDR2 is SNEGSKA (reference sequence). The J segment lost 6 bases and the V segment lost 4 bases, leaving 10 bases of the junction unmatched. The CDR3 runs to 15 residues. The CDR3 nucleotides are TGCAGTGCTACGGACAGGGGGCCTCGAGGGAATGGCTACACCTTC. Translated: CSATDRGPRGNGYTF.

This clonotype came up many times. V and J are TRBV4-3 and TRBJ2-7, with 11 bases aligning to TRBD1. Trimming cost V 0 bases and J 7 bases; bases outside gene matches: 8. Germline CDR1 is LGHNA and CDR2 is YSLEER. The CDR3 contains 16 residues. The CDR3 reads CASSQDTGQGAKEQYF. The CDR3 DNA reads as TGCGCCAGCAGCCAAGATACAGGACAGGGGGCTAAAGAGCAGTACTTC.

The CDR3 spells CASSSTSLKRQGAGTDTQYF. DNA of the CDR3: TGTGCCAGCAGTTCCACCTCGCTGAAACGACAGGGGGCCGGCACAGATACGCAGTATTTT. The chain couples TRBV12-3 or TRBV12-4 to TRBJ2-3, with 10 bases matching TRBD1. Unmatched junction bases numbered 17, after V lost 4 bases and J lost 1 base. This CDR3 is built from 20 residues.

In this sample, this clonotype turned up a few times. J is TRBJ2-3 and V is TRBV29-1; no reliable D call. The CDR3 is made up of 10 amino acids. Looked up from germline, CDR1 is SQVTM and CDR2 is ANQGSEA. Trimming took 5 bases from V and 4 from J, leaving 4 bases between them. In nucleotides, the CDR3 is TGCAGCGTTCTTTCAGATACGCAGTATTTT. Translating it yields CSVLSDTQYF.

The DNA of the CDR3 is TGTGCCAGCAGCCTTCTAGGGACAGCTAACTATGGCTACACCTTC. Residues: CASSLLGTANYGYTF. This chain links TRBV6-5 with TRBJ1-2; TRBD1 aligns across 7 bases. CDR3 size: 15 residues. Germline assignment: CDR1 MNHEY and CDR2 SVGAGI. The V gene end was trimmed by 6 bases and the J gene end by 0 bases; junction bases not matched to a gene: 7.

This chain joins TRBV7-3 and TRBJ2-1; D uncertain. Trimming stripped 0 bases from V and 9 bases from J, with 9 bases between. This CDR3 spans 13 amino acids. The germline V gene encodes CDR1 SGHTA and CDR2 FQGTGA. The CDR3 DNA reads TGTGCCAGCAGCTTAACGTGGCAAGGTGAGCAGTTCTTC. It translates to CASSLTWQGEQFF. Full variable domain (missing parts from reference TRBV7-3 and TRBJ2-1): GAGVSQTPSNKVTEKGKYVELRCDPISGHTALYWYRQSLGQGPEFLIYFQGTGAADDSGLPNDRFFAVRPEGSVSTLKIQRTERGDSAVYLCASSLTWQGEQFFGPGTRLTVL.

J is TRBJ2-7 and V is TRBV3-1, with no clear D. V was trimmed by 5 bases and J by 1 base, leaving 12 bases between them. The CDR3 runs 14 residues. CDR1 and CDR2 (germline): LGHDT, YNNKEL (reference sequence). The CDR3 nucleotides are TGTGCCAGCAGCTCCTTCACAGATTCCTACGAGCAGTACTTC. It is translated as CASSSFTDSYEQYF.

The CDR3 here is CSARDASRLRNTEAFF. CDR3 DNA sequence: TGCAGTGCTAGAGACGCGAGCAGGCTTAGGAACACTGAAGCTTTCTTT. The chain combines TRBV20-1 with TRBJ1-1, with D hard to call. Trimming removed 0 bases at V and 1 base at J, with 15 bases between. The CDR3 loop spans 16 amino acids. CDR1 and CDR2 (germline): DFQATT, SNEGSKA (reference sequence).

This clonotype was seen only a few times. This chain uses TRBV30 with TRBJ2-3, with D perhaps TRBD2 (5 bases). V lost 3 bases and J lost 4, with 14 bases in between. The CDR3 covers 14 residues. Germline-derived CDR1 and CDR2 are GTSNPN and SVGIG (reference sequence). The CDR3: CAWRPRGSADTQYF. Here the CDR3 DNA reads TGTGCCTGGAGACCCAGAGGGTCGGCAGATACGCAGTATTTT.

This clonotype has only a few counts. The V gene is TRBV4-1, the J gene TRBJ1-2; D may be TRBD1 (5 bases). CDR1 is MGHRA, CDR2 YSYEKL, per germline. Trimming cost V 4 bases and J 0 bases, with 9 bases left between them. CDR3 length: 14 residues. The CDR3 bases are TGCGCCAGCAGCCCCGACAGAGCTAACTATGGCTACACCTTC. Translated: CASSPDRANYGYTF.